This entry features one T cell receptor beta chain sequence. This specimen comes from a study of blood T cell repertoires in COVID-19. Study context: Acute and convalescent COVID-19 specimens originated in the United States, Italy and Spain. PBMCs, B-cell-depleted T cells, or T cells provided the cDNA or gDNA that made up the material.

In the authors' workflow: Nucleated cell number was recorded as an estimate derived from reference gene primer amplification. Assay: immunoSEQ multiplex PCR; the TCRdb copy retains only in-frame clones and omits some. D and trimming were read from the DNA, whereas the V and J calls and clone size are those reported in that table. Among under 150,000 clones, 70% to 90% were seen once, and the ten largest hold about 3%. CDR3 length: 14 amino acids. Trimming cost V 0 bases and J 8 bases, with 13 bases left between them. CDR1 is LGHDT, CDR2 YNNKEL, per germline (reference sequence). This sequence originates from a man aged 40-55 years with acute or convalescent COVID-19. V usage is TRBV3-1 (or the pseudogene TRBV3-2) and J usage is TRBJ1-2; perhaps TRBD1 as D (6 bases). The sequencing sample was made of peripheral blood. The CDR3 coding sequence is TGTGCCAGCAGCCAAGATGGTCAGGGGATCGGCTACACCTTC. This translates into CASSQDGQGIGYTF.